This T cell receptor beta chain was found in a study of long-term antiretroviral therapy in people with HIV. V was pared by 0 bases and J by 3 bases, with 13 bases between. This CDR3 region has 15 residues. Germline V gene sequence: CDR1 SGHKS, CDR2 YYEKEE (reference sequence). Run at survey level, the immunoSEQ assay was version v3.0. Repertoires were generated with immunoSEQ multiplex PCR, while TCRdb's copy carries only in-frame clones and drops some. Of about 21,000 clones in the sample, roughly 87% were seen once. This TCR was sampled from a man younger than 35 with HIV. The source material was unsorted PBMCs, sampled 0.2 years before starting antiretroviral therapy. The chain has TRBV5-5 and TRBJ2-7; unclear D gene. The CDR3 DNA follows: TGTGCCAGCAGCTTGGGGTCCGGAATGGGCTACGAGCAGTACTTC. It codes for CASSLGSGMGYEQYF.